This T cell receptor (beta chain) was retrieved from a study of Ad26.COV2.S vaccination and SARS-CoV-2 variants. Sequenced by immunoSEQ multiplex PCR; TCRdb stores in-frame clones only, minus some. The sample records more than 150,000 clones, 70% to 90% being singletons. For this clone: Its matching antigen is unknown.

General observations from the study: In TCR breadth and depth analyses, total T cell responses may have been underestimated. Vaccinated and placebo-treated recipients had similar non-spike TCR breadth. Placebo recipients had lower spike-specific TCR breadth than vaccine recipients. Following vaccination, spike-specific CD8+ and CD4+ T cell responses reportedly exhibited substantial breadth.

Germline V gene data show CDR1 as LNHDA and CDR2 as SQIVND (reference sequence). Trimming removed 2 bases at V and 6 bases at J, with 11 bases between. The CDR3 sequence is 14 residues long. The sample here was peripheral blood, taken after recovery from COVID-19. The receptor was isolated from a human donor who had recovered from COVID-19. The gene calls are TRBV19 and TRBJ1-5; D gene ambiguous. CDR3 residues: CASSISQVSQPQHF. The CDR3, as DNA: TGTGCCAGTAGTATAAGTCAGGTCTCTCAGCCCCAGCATTTT.